This T cell receptor (beta chain) was observed in a study of CD8+CD57+ T cells in acquired aplastic anemia. The wider study: The study obtained an average of around 2.9 ug of DNA from sorted CD4+ and CD8+ cells.

Study conclusions and caveats: Patients and controls shared about 30 CD8+ CDR3 sequences, which appeared highly expressed in patients and within their immunodominant clones.

The TCR beta profiling, which covered VDJ combination and CDR3 sequence, was carried out using genomic DNA as the template. From the reads, TCRdb called clonotypes with MiXCR, one entry per CDR3 protein. The repertoire has roughly 80,000 distinct CDR3 sequences, about 70% of them found once; the top ten carry 80% to 90%. The CDR3 is made up of 13 amino acids. From germline, CDR1 is SGHTA and CDR2 FQGNSA. The V end lost 6 bases, the J end lost 1 base, and 10 bases lay between the germline ends. All patients picked for sequencing had shown, by flow cytometry, an expansion of CD8+CD57+ cells. About this clonotype: What it binds is unknown.

V gene TRBV7-2 combines with J gene TRBJ2-7; D is uncertain. This receptor was identified in a human donor with aplastic anemia. The sequencing input was sorted CD4+, CD8+, or CD8+CD57+ T cells (not recorded which) from PBMCs. The chain's CDR3 is CASSPGPSYEQYF. Here the CDR3 DNA reads TGTGCCAGCAGTCCCGGACCATCCTACGAGCAGTACTTC.